Presented here are 22 T cell receptor beta chains from one specimen sequenced in a study of blood T cells in healthy people across ages. Alongside a J-beta primer mix, a sample-barcoded 5' primer served in a second PCR lasting roughly 7 to 11 cycles. From the 5' RACE reads, TCRdb called clonotypes with MiXCR, one entry per CDR3 protein. Of some 1,800,000 distinct CDR3 sequences in the sample, 39% were seen once. Input material: blood. These receptors all stem from a human donor in good health.

This clonotype was picked up a small number of times. The chain couples TRBV6-5 to TRBJ2-1; TRBD2 might be the D (6 bases). CDR1 MNHEY and CDR2 SVGAGI come from the germline V gene. This CDR3 is built from 15 residues. V lost 7 bases and J 10 bases, leaving 23 bases between the germline ends. The CDR3 region has the DNA TGTGCCAGCAACCGGGGGTCGAGACCTTCCTACGAGCAGTTCTTC. Its protein is CASNRGSRPSYEQFF.

This clonotype was seen many times. The chain carries TRBV14 and TRBJ2-7; 11 bases are a match to TRBD2. The germline V gene has CDR1 SGHDN and CDR2 FVKESK. V shed 4 bases, J shed 2 bases, and the junction held 4 bases outside the gene matches. This CDR3 region has 15 residues. In DNA form, the CDR3 reads TGTGCCAGCAGCCGGTTGACTAGCGGGACCTACGAGCAGTACTTC. This sequence encodes CASSRLTSGTYEQYF.

The chain is built from TRBV20-1 and TRBJ2-7; the match to TRBD1 covers 10 bases. Germline lookup yields CDR1 DFQATT and CDR2 SNEGSKA (reference sequence). V trimming: 4 bases; J trimming: 9 bases; junction bases outside the gene matches: 9. The CDR3 covers 13 residues. The CDR3 loop is CSANDNGQGGQYF. CDR3 DNA: TGCAGTGCTAATGATAATGGACAGGGGGGGCAGTACTTC.

The chain employs TRBV7-2 and TRBJ1-1; D is undetermined. Germline V gene sequence: CDR1 SGHTA, CDR2 FQGNSA. There are 13 residues in the CDR3. V was trimmed by 4 bases and J by 5 bases, leaving 11 bases between them. The CDR3 DNA reads as TGTGCCAGCAGCTCGTTGGGAAGGACTGAAGCTTTCTTT. Its protein is CASSSLGRTEAFF.

In this sample, this clonotype turned up a few times. This chain joins TRBV20-1 and TRBJ2-1; tentatively, D is TRBD1 or TRBD2 (5 bases each). CDR3 length: 13 amino acids. Germline V CDR1 and CDR2: DFQATT, SNEGSKA (reference sequence). Trimming stripped 6 bases from V and 6 bases from J, with 15 bases between. CDR3 coding DNA: TGCAGTGCCCACGGGTATGGGGGCAATGAGCAGTTCTTC. It yields the protein CSAHGYGGNEQFF.

On this clonotype: An end of the junction differs from the germline gene, which may be a read error. The chain employs TRBV20-1 and TRBJ2-1, with D unresolved. The CDR3 is 13 residues long. Germline CDR1 reads DFQATT; CDR2 reads SNEGSKA (reference sequence). CDR3 sequence: CSARPSPYNEQFF. CDR3 bases: TGCAGTGCTAGACCTTCCCCCTACAATGAGCAGTTTTTC.

In regard to this clonotype: The germline gene is not matched at one end of the junction; a read error may be the cause. V is TRBV10-3 and J is TRBJ2-3; tentative D call: TRBD1 (6 bases). The CDR3 length is 17 residues. Per germline, CDR1 ENHRY and CDR2 SYGVKD. Here the CDR3 DNA reads TGTGCCATCAGTGAGTCCATCACAGGGTTACGCACAAATACGCAGTATTTT. Amino acids: CAISESITGLRTNTQYF.

In this sample, this clonotype turned up a few times. CDR3 nucleotides: TGCAGCGTTGGACAGGGGGAAGTCGGAAAACTGTTTTTT. This codes for CSVGQGEVGKLFF. The V and J genes are TRBV29-1 and TRBJ1-4, with 9 bases matching TRBD1. CDR1 SQVTM and CDR2 ANQGSEA come from the germline V gene. Unmatched junction bases numbered 7, after V lost 4 bases and J lost 10 bases. CDR3 length equals 13 residues.

This clonotype was counted between two and nine times. CDR3 protein: CASSFATRFPPSNNEQFF. CDR3 nucleotide sequence: TGTGCCAGCAGTTTTGCGACTAGATTCCCCCCCTCTAACAATGAGCAGTTCTTC. The gene calls are TRBV12-3 or TRBV12-4 and TRBJ2-1; D may be TRBD2 (6 bases). The CDR3 spans 18 residues. V lost 3 bases to trimming and J lost 5 bases, with 23 bases between them.

V usage is TRBV20-1 and J usage is TRBJ2-5; TRBD2 aligns across 9 bases. TRBJ2-7 explains the end of the DNA better; the J call may be wrong. Germline V gene lookup returns CDR1 DFQATT and CDR2 SNEGSKA (reference sequence). This CDR3 is 15 amino acids long. As DNA, the CDR3 is TGCAGTGCCCGCACGGGAGCGGGGGGCTCCTACGAGCAGTACTTC. Amino acid sequence: CSARTGAGGSYEQYF.

The rearrangement links TRBV5-1 to TRBJ2-1; possible D gene TRBD2, 7 bases. The CDR3 consists of 16 residues. Germline V gene sequence: CDR1 SGHRS, CDR2 YFSETQ. Deletions cut 3 bases from V and 4 bases from J, with 17 bases between. CDR3 in DNA: TGCGCCAGCAGCTGGGGGGGGGGCGAGGCTTACAATGAGCAGTTCTTC. Amino acid sequence: CASSWGGGEAYNEQFF. The full variable domain, in which reference TRBV5-1 and TRBJ2-1 provide the parts outside the CDR3, is KAGVTQTPRYLIKTRGQQVTLSCSPISGHRSVSWYQQTPGQGLQFLFEYFSETQRNKGNFPGRFSGRQFSNSRSEMNVSTLELGDSALYLCASSWGGGEAYNEQFFGPGTRLTVL.

This clonotype turned up a few times. This chain uses TRBV7-7 with TRBJ2-4, with 7 bases aligning to TRBD1. The DNA end is a closer match to TRBJ2-7, so the J assignment may be wrong. Germline V gives CDR1 SSHAT, CDR2 FNYEAQ (reference sequence). This CDR3 is built from 15 residues. The CDR3 sequence is CASSPGVDRMREQYF. DNA for the CDR3: TGTGCCAGCAGCCCCGGCGTGGACAGGATGCGCGAGCAGTACTTC.

The chain has TRBV18 and TRBJ2-5; 11 bases agree with TRBD1. The DNA end is a closer match to TRBJ2-7, so the J assignment may be wrong. The CDR3 covers 15 residues. The germline gives CDR1 KGHSH, CDR2 LQKENI. CDR3 residues: CASSPVGQGDHEQYF. CDR3 bases: TGTGCCAGCTCCCCCGTGGGACAGGGGGATCACGAGCAGTACTTC.

This clonotype was counted ten times or more. The chain couples TRBV24-1 to TRBJ2-6; D is perhaps TRBD1 (6 bases). CDR3 length equals 16 residues. Germline V gene lookup returns CDR1 KGHDR and CDR2 SFDVKD. The V gene lost 9 bases and the J gene lost 2 bases, with 16 bases spanning the gap. The CDR3 sequence is CATPRDITPGANVLTF. The DNA for the CDR3 is TGTGCCACCCCCCGGGACATAACTCCTGGGGCCAACGTCCTGACTTTC.

The chain employs TRBV3-1 and TRBJ1-1, with D unresolved. The germline gives CDR1 LGHDT, CDR2 YNNKEL (reference sequence). The CDR3 covers 12 residues. Trimming stripped 1 base from V and 7 bases from J, with 7 bases between. The CDR3 DNA reads as TGTGCCAGCAGCCAAGGGACGGGTGAAGCTTTCTTT. It yields the protein CASSQGTGEAFF.

The chain carries TRBV7-2 and TRBJ2-1, with 14 nucleotides matching TRBD2. CDR1 is SGHTA and CDR2 is FQGNSA in the germline V gene. The junction had 5 bases not matched to a gene; V was cut back by 0 bases and J by 13 bases. There are 15 residues in the CDR3. CDR3 in amino acids: CASSLAGTSGSEQFF. CDR3 bases: TGTGCCAGCAGCTTAGCGGGGACTAGCGGGAGTGAACAGTTCTTC.

The chain employs TRBV7-3 and TRBJ2-4; 8 bases match TRBD1. The J call may not be correct, given that the DNA end is closer to TRBJ2-7. The CDR3 runs to 16 residues. Germline V gives CDR1 SGHTA, CDR2 FQGTGA. Here the CDR3 reads CASSSITGGKSYEQYF. CDR3 nucleotides: TGTGCCAGCAGCTCAATCACAGGGGGTAAATCCTACGAGCAGTACTTC.

V and J are TRBV24-1 and TRBJ2-3, with 8 bases identical to TRBD1. The germline gives CDR1 KGHDR, CDR2 SFDVKD. This CDR3 comprises 16 residues. The trim removed 3 bases at V and 6 bases at J, leaving 10 bases unmatched. The CDR3 region has the DNA TGTGCCACCAGTGATGCGGGACAGGATTCCCCGGATACGCAGTATTTT. Its protein product is CATSDAGQDSPDTQYF.

On this clonotype itself: This could be a read error, since a much larger clone is one nucleotide away. This chain joins TRBV7-9 and TRBJ2-3; D is perhaps TRBD1 (5 bases). Germline V lookup: CDR1 SEHNR, CDR2 FQNEAQ (reference sequence). Trimming cost V 1 base and J 5 bases, with 10 bases left between them. The CDR3 consists of 14 residues. This chain's CDR3 is CASSLDQGLDTQYF. The CDR3 nucleotides are TGTGCCAGCAGCTTAGATCAGGGATTAGATACGCAGTATTTT.

This clonotype was seen just once. The chain combines TRBV7-2 with TRBJ1-5, with TRBD1 identical over 9 bases. J lost 5 bases, V lost 1 base, and 6 bases had no gene match. The germline V gene has CDR1 SGHTA and CDR2 FQGNSA. This CDR3 spans 16 amino acids. The CDR3 DNA sequence: TGTGCCAGCAGCTTAGGGGACAGGGTAATTGATCAGCCCCAGCATTTT. Encoded protein: CASSLGDRVIDQPQHF.

V gene TRBV27 combines with J gene TRBJ2-7; 11 bases match TRBD2. The J segment lost 5 bases and the V segment lost 4 bases, leaving 7 bases of the junction unmatched. Germline V CDR1 and CDR2: MNHEY, SMNVEV (reference sequence). This CDR3 region has 15 residues. CDR3 DNA sequence: TGTGCCAGCAGTTCATCTAGCGGGGGGTTCGACGAGCAGTACTTC. Protein sequence: CASSSSSGGFDEQYF.

The J gene is TRBJ1-3, the V gene TRBV9; weak D call: TRBD1 (5 bases). Germline V CDR1 and CDR2: SGDLS, YYNGEE. The CDR3 is 14 residues long. V lost 1 base and J lost 4, with 9 bases in between. As DNA, the CDR3 is TGTGCCAGCAGCGTATCAGGGTTCGGAAACACCATATATTTT. This translates into CASSVSGFGNTIYF.